These 2 T cell receptor beta chains came from one sample sequenced in a study of T cells expressing NK-cell markers. Reanalyzing the 5' RACE reads, TCRdb keeps one entry per CDR3 protein, without DNA. The listing records roughly 350,000 distinct CDR3 sequences. Material for sequencing was blood T cells: a sorted CD56 or NKG2C T cell subset, CD4+ or CD8+ T cells, or bulk PBMC T cells (not recorded which). The receptor source for this set is a man between 18 and 69 years old in good health.

The gene calls are TRBV9 and TRBJ2-7; TCRdb calls TRBD1, which cannot be checked without DNA. This CDR3 contains 15 residues. CDR1 and CDR2 from the germline V gene are SGDLS and YYNGEE. This CDR3 reads CASSVSGTGVSGQYF.

J is TRBJ2-4 and V is TRBV30. The CDR3 is made up of 17 amino acids. CDR1 is GTSNPN, CDR2 SVGIG, per germline (reference sequence). CDR3 loop: CAWSRSGSALAKNIQYF.